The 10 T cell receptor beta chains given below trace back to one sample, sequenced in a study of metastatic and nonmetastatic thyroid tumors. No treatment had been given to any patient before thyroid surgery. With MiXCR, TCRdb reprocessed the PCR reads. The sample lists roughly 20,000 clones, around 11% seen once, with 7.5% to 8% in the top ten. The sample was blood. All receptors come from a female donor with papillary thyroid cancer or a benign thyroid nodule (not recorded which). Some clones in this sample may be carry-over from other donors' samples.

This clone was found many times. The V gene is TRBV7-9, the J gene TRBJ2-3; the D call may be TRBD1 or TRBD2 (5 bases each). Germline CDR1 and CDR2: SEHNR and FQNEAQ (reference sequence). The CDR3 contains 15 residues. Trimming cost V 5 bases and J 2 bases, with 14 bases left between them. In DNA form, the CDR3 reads TGTGCCAGCAGCGCAACCGGGACGGTCACAGATACGCAGTATTTT. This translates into CASSATGTVTDTQYF.

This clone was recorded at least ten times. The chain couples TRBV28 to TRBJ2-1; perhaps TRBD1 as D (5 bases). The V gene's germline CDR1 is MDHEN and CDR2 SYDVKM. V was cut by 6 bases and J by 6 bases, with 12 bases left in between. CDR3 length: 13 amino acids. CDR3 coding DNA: TGTGCCAGCAGCTTCAGGGTAGGCAATGAGCAGTTCTTC. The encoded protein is CASSFRVGNEQFF.

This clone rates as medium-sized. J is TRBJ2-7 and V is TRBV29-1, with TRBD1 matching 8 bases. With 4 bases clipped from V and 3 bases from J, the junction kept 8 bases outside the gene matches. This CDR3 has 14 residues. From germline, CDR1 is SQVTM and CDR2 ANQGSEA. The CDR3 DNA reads TGCAGCGTTGCGGGCGTCGGGACAGGCTACGAGCAGTACTTC. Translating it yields CSVAGVGTGYEQYF.

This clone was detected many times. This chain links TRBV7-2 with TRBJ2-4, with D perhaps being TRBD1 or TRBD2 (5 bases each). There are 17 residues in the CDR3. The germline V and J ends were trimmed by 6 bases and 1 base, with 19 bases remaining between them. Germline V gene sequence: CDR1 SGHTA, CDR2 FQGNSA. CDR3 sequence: CASRAHGAAGAKNIQYF. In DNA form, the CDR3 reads TGTGCCAGCAGAGCCCACGGGGCCGCCGGGGCCAAAAACATTCAGTACTTC.

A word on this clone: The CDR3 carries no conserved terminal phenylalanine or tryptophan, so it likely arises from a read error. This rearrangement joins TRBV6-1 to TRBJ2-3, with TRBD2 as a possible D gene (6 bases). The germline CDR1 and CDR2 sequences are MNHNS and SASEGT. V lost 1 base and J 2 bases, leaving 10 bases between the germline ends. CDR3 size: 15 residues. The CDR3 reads CASSEDGGNTDTQYL. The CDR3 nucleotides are TGTGCCAGCAGTGAAGACGGCGGGAACACAGATACGCAGTATCTT.

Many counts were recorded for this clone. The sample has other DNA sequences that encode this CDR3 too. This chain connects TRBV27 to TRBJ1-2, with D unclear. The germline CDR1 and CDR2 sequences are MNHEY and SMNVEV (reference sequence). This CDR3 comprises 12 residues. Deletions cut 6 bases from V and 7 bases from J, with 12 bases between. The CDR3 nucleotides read TGTGCCAGCAGCCCTATCGCGGGTGGCTACACCTTC. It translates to CASSPIAGGYTF.

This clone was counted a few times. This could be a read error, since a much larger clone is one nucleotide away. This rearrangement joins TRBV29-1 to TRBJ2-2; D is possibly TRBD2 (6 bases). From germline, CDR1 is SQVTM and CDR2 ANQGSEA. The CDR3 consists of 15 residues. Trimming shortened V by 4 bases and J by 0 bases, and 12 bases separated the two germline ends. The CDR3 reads CSVALTRSNTGELFF. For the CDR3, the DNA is TGCAGCGTTGCCCTGACTAGGTCGAACACCGGGGAGCTGTTTTTT.

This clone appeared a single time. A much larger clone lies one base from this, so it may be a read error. The CDR3 reads CAWSSTDPSGQYF. The CDR3 DNA reads as TGTGCCTGGAGTTCTACCGACCCCTCGGGGCAGTATTTT. The chain links TRBV30 to TRBJ2-3, with D unclear. This CDR3 comprises 13 residues. Trimming pared 2 bases from V and 11 bases from J, leaving 17 bases between. The V gene's germline CDR1 is GTSNPN and CDR2 SVGIG (reference sequence).

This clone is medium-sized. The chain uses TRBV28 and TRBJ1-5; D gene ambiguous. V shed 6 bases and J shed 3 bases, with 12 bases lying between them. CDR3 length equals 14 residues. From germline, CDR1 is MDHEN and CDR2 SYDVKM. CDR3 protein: CASSLMADNQPQHF. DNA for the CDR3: TGTGCCAGCAGCCTAATGGCGGACAATCAGCCCCAGCATTTT. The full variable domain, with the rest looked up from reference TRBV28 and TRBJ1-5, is DVKVTQSSRYLVKRTGEKVFLECVQDMDHENMFWYRQDPGLGLRLIYFSYDVKMKEKGDIPEGYSVSREKKERFSLILESASTNQTSMYLCASSLMADNQPQHFGDGTRLSIL.

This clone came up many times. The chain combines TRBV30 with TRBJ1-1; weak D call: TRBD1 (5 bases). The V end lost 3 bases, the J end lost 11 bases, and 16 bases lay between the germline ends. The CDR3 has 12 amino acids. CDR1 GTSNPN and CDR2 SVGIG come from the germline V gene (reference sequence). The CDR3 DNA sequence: TGTGCCTGGAGGGCCCCCGGGACGTCGGCTTTCTTT. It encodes CAWRAPGTSAFF.